The source of this TCR beta chain is a study of vaccination and CD4 T cells after COVID-19. Study-wide background: Sample collection from a few convalescent patients took place at day 14 and days 161 to 241 post-vaccination. Study-wide findings and caveats: Convalescent patients gained a median 86.3% of their reactive clones only post-vaccination.

Time point specified: late sampling 161 to 241 days after vaccination in three convalescent patients. As to treatment: approximately nine-day PBMC culture with coronavirus spike peptide pools or control peptides (ViraFEST assay). Sequencing of the DNA from cultured CD4+ T cells was carried out with the Oncomine TCR Beta short-read assay. Once CD4+ T cells had been cultured, genomic DNA was extracted from them. TCRdb used MiXCR to reprocess the PCR reads, holding one entry per CDR3 protein. The table has roughly 25,000 distinct CDR3 sequences, around 30% seen once. The sample holds a few counts of this clonotype. Its antigen is not identified. The J segment lost 3 bases and the V segment lost 4 bases, leaving 9 bases of the junction unmatched. CDR1 is DFQATT and CDR2 is SNEGSKA in the germline V gene (reference sequence). This CDR3 has 15 amino acids.

This chain links TRBV20-1 with TRBJ2-7, with 10 bases matching TRBD1. The starting material was CD4+ T cells from blood, cultured in vitro, obtained about 7 months after SARS-CoV-2 vaccination. The clonotype comes from a human donor who had recovered from COVID-19. CDR3 in amino acids: CSANSRGQGVYEQYF. The CDR3 DNA is TGCAGTGCTAACAGCCGCGGACAGGGGGTCTACGAGCAGTACTTC.